The sequence of this T cell receptor (beta chain) was determined in a study of T cell responses to AZD1222 COVID-19 vaccine. Turning to this clone: What it binds is unknown.

Germline CDR1 SGDLS, CDR2 YYNGEE. This CDR3 comprises 13 residues. With 1 base removed from V and 5 bases from J, the gap between germline ends came to 9 bases. Only in-frame clones appear in the TCRdb table, and some are missing; sequencing was by immunoSEQ multiplex PCR. This sample has under 140,000 clones; over 90% occur once, and the top ten carry about 3%. Pooling of second doses given at about 4 or about 12 weeks was done. Regarding the study as a whole: Donor demographics were predominantly white British with a female majority; clonal diversity may be underestimated.

The receptor's source is an adult who received the AZD1222 COVID-19 vaccine. Sequenced here: peripheral blood, sampled 28 days after the second AZD1222 dose. The chain links TRBV9 to TRBJ1-1; tentative D call: TRBD1 (6 bases). This CDR3 reads CASSVTGKTEAFF. Here the CDR3 DNA reads TGTGCCAGCAGCGTAACAGGGAAAACTGAAGCTTTCTTT.